What follows are 25 T cell receptor beta chains derived from one specimen sequenced in a study of blood T cell repertoires in COVID-19. Assay: immunoSEQ multiplex PCR; the TCRdb copy retains only in-frame clones and omits some. Of roughly 82,000 clones listed, about nine tenths are singletons. The sequencing sample was made of peripheral blood. The origin of the receptors is a woman aged 45-65 years in a cohort sampled during active COVID-19.

The chain employs TRBV2 and TRBJ1-3; 8 bases fit TRBD1. CDR3 length: 15 amino acids. Germline V lookup: CDR1 SNHLY, CDR2 FYNNEI. The trim removed 5 bases at V and 0 bases at J, leaving 3 bases unmatched. The CDR3, as DNA: TGTGCCAGCAGTATAGACAGGGGCTCTGGAAACACCATATATTTT. This translates into CASSIDRGSGNTIYF.

This rearrangement joins TRBV3-1 (or the pseudogene TRBV3-2) to TRBJ2-7; no reliable D call. The CDR3 runs to 15 residues. Germline CDR1 is LGHDT and CDR2 is YNNKEL (reference sequence). V lost 9 bases and J 0 bases, leaving 18 bases between the germline ends. CDR3 nucleotides: TGTGCCAGTGTTCCCCAGGCCACGAGCTCCTACGAGCAGTACTTC. This sequence encodes CASVPQATSSYEQYF.

The genes are TRBV9 and TRBJ2-2; 10 bases agree with TRBD2. The CDR3 length is 18 residues. CDR1 and CDR2 (germline): SGDLS, YYNGEE. J gave up 1 base and V 0 bases, and 6 bases lay outside the gene matches. The CDR3 DNA reads TGTGCCAGCAGCGTAGGAATAGCGGGAGGATGGAACACCGGGGAGCTGTTTTTT. Its translation: CASSVGIAGGWNTGELFF.

This clone was seen only a few times. The rearrangement uses TRBV27 and TRBJ2-7, with TRBD1 as a possible D gene (6 bases). CDR1 MNHEY and CDR2 SMNVEV come from the germline V gene (reference sequence). The ends were cut back, 5 bases at V and 6 bases at J, with 11 bases in the middle. The CDR3 is made up of 12 amino acids. CDR3 DNA: TGTGCCAGCAGTAGGGGGTATGGCGAGCAGTACTTC. This gives the protein CASSRGYGEQYF.

The chain employs TRBV5-5 and TRBJ1-3; 7 bases are shared with TRBD1. Trimming took 0 bases from V and 9 from J; bases not matched to a gene: 9. From germline, CDR1 is SGHKS and CDR2 YYEKEE (reference sequence). The CDR3 has 15 residues. CDR3 residues: CASSLGGDSLSTIYF. The CDR3 DNA follows: TGTGCCAGCAGCTTGGGAGGGGACAGCTTGAGCACCATATATTTT.

The CDR3 sequence is CAISPRDTILGDGYTF. CDR3 nucleotides: TGTGCCATCAGTCCTCGGGACACAATTTTGGGGGATGGCTACACCTTC. The gene calls are TRBV10-3 and TRBJ1-2; weak D call: TRBD1 (6 bases). Germline V gives CDR1 ENHRY, CDR2 SYGVKD. The length of the CDR3 is 16 residues. With 5 bases removed from V and 6 bases from J, the gap between germline ends came to 22 bases.

The chain combines TRBV7-9 with TRBJ2-7; TRBD2 matches at 9 bases. With 5 bases clipped from V and 6 bases from J, the junction kept 5 bases outside the gene matches. The CDR3 contains 13 residues. Germline V gene sequence: CDR1 SEHNR, CDR2 FQNEAQ (reference sequence). Written as DNA, the CDR3 is TGTGCCAGCAGCCCTAGCGGGACCGTCGAGCAGTACTTC. Its protein is CASSPSGTVEQYF. The full variable domain, rest sourced from reference TRBV7-9 and TRBJ2-7, is DTGVSQNPRHKITKRGQNVTFRCDPISEHNRLYWYRQTLGQGPEFLTYFQNEAQLEKSRLLSDRFSAERPKGSFSTLEIQRTEQGDSAMYLCASSPSGTVEQYFGPGTRLTVT.

The chain combines TRBV3-1 (or the pseudogene TRBV3-2) with TRBJ2-7; TRBD2 might be the D (7 bases). The CDR3 consists of 16 residues. CDR1 and CDR2 from the germline V gene are LGHDT and YNNKEL (reference sequence). V gave up 0 bases and J gave up 2 bases, with 14 bases separating them. CDR3 bases: TGTGCCAGCAGCCAAGAGTTAGGGGGGGGAGCCTACGAGCAGTACTTC. It specifies CASSQELGGGAYEQYF.

The chain recombines TRBV14 with TRBJ1-3; D uncertain. The CDR3 sequence is 16 residues long. V was trimmed by 1 base and J by 1 base, leaving 11 bases between them. Germline V CDR1 and CDR2: SGHDN, FVKESK. CDR3 region: CASSQVSRPSGNTIYF. CDR3 nucleotides: TGTGCCAGCAGCCAAGTTAGCAGACCGTCTGGAAACACCATATATTTT.

The chain couples TRBV5-8 to TRBJ1-1; D possibly corresponds to TRBD1 (6 bases). The V and J ends lost 3 bases and 5 bases respectively, with 17 bases between them. Germline-derived CDR1 and CDR2 are SGHTS and YDEGEE. The length of the CDR3 is 15 residues. The CDR3, as DNA: TGTGCCAGCAGCTCCTCGGGGGGCCGAGGGACTGAAGCTTTCTTT. Its protein is CASSSSGGRGTEAFF.

The chain is built from TRBV28 and TRBJ1-1; TRBD1 aligns across 9 bases. Losses at the gene ends were 4 bases for V and 10 bases for J; bases not matched to a gene: 10. Germline V gives CDR1 MDHEN, CDR2 SYDVKM. CDR3 length equals 14 residues. Here the CDR3 DNA reads TGTGCCAGCAGTTCCCCGCCCCTGACAGGGGGAGCTTTCTTT. Its translation is CASSSPPLTGGAFF.

The chain recombines TRBV14 with TRBJ2-1; D ambiguous. Germline V gives CDR1 SGHDN, CDR2 FVKESK. Trimming left V 0 bases short and J 12 bases short, with 12 bases between. CDR3 length: 13 residues. The CDR3 spells CASSQDLGGGQFF. The CDR3 DNA follows: TGTGCCAGCAGCCAAGATCTCGGCGGCGGGCAGTTCTTC.

The chain's CDR3 is CASSDFGGREAFF. The CDR3 region has the DNA TGTGCCAGCAGTGATTTTGGCGGCCGTGAAGCTTTCTTT. The rearrangement joins TRBV6-1 to TRBJ1-1; D gene unclear. The CDR3 consists of 13 residues. CDR1 and CDR2 from the germline V gene are MNHNS and SASEGT. V was shortened by 3 bases and J by 7 bases, with 12 bases between the two germline ends.

This rearrangement joins TRBV5-1 to TRBJ1-6; 9 nucleotides match TRBD1. Germline V gene sequence: CDR1 SGHRS, CDR2 YFSETQ. The CDR3 runs to 15 residues. Trimming removed 4 bases from V and 5 bases from J; junction bases left unmatched: 4. DNA of the CDR3: TGCGCCAGCAGCCGCGGACAGGGGAATAATTCACCCCTCCACTTT. Translated: CASSRGQGNNSPLHF.

CDR3 coding DNA: TGTGCCAGCAACCCCGGGACAGGGGTATACAATGAGCAGTTCTTC. Encoded protein: CASNPGTGVYNEQFF. This chain joins TRBV5-6 and TRBJ2-1; 10 nucleotides match TRBD1. After removal of 6 bases from V and 4 bases from J, the junction contained 7 bases not matched to a gene. Germline V gene sequence: CDR1 SGHDT, CDR2 YYEEEE. The CDR3 contains 15 residues. Complete variable domain (other parts from reference TRBV5-6 and TRBJ2-1): DAGVTQSPTHLIKTRGQQVTLRCSPKSGHDTVSWYQQALGQGPQFIFQYYEEEERQRGNFPDRFSGHQFPNYSSELNVNALLLGDSALYLCASNPGTGVYNEQFFGPGTRLTVL.

This chain links TRBV20-1 with TRBJ2-7; the match to TRBD2 covers 7 bases. The CDR3 is made up of 14 amino acids. The junction had 7 bases not matched to a gene; V was cut back by 3 bases and J by 2 bases. Germline CDR1 DFQATT, CDR2 SNEGSKA (reference sequence). CDR3 nucleotides: TGCAGTGCTAGTCGGGCGGGAGAACCCTACGAGCAGTACTTC. It specifies CSASRAGEPYEQYF.

The genes are TRBV5-5 and TRBJ2-1; 7 bases align to TRBD2. Germline-derived CDR1 and CDR2 are SGHKS and YYEKEE (reference sequence). The trim removed 2 bases at V and 8 bases at J, leaving 4 bases unmatched. The CDR3 totals 13 residues. CDR3: CASSLSGNYEQFF. As DNA, the CDR3 is TGTGCCAGCAGCTTAAGCGGGAACTATGAGCAGTTCTTC.

The genes are TRBV2 and TRBJ2-1; D may be TRBD1 (7 bases). Trimming removed 8 bases from V and 9 bases from J, with 20 bases in between. CDR1 and CDR2 (germline): SNHLY, FYNNEI. The CDR3 covers 14 residues. In DNA form, the CDR3 reads TGTGCCAGCGGACTTCATCAGGGGGGAGCTGAGCAGTTCTTC. Residues: CASGLHQGGAEQFF.

Worth noting for this clone: One end of the junction is discordant with germline, which a read error may explain. V and J are TRBV28 and TRBJ1-5; D is undetermined. Germline lookup yields CDR1 MDHEN and CDR2 SYDVKM. The CDR3 extends over 13 amino acids. In DNA form, the CDR3 reads TGTGCCGGCAGTTTAGCCAGATTTATGCCCCAGCATTTT. Amino acid sequence: CAGSLARFMPQHF.

The chain recombines TRBV29-1 with TRBJ2-3; 10 bases map to TRBD1. The length of the CDR3 is 15 residues. V shed 5 bases and J 2 bases; nucleotides not matched to a gene: 7. Germline assignment: CDR1 SQVTM and CDR2 ANQGSEA. CDR3 coding DNA: TGCAGCGTTCCGCCGGGACAGGGGTACACAGATACGCAGTATTTT. The encoded protein is CSVPPGQGYTDTQYF.

This chain links TRBV1 with TRBJ2-7; the listed D gene, TRBD1, was not tested against the DNA. TRBV1 is a documented pseudogene. CDR3 length: 16 amino acids. The CDR3 DNA follows: TGCACCAGCAGCCACCCCCCCTGGGACAGGGCCTACGAGCAGTACTTC. This sequence encodes CTSSHPPWDRAYEQYF.

Here the CDR3 DNA reads TGTGCCAGCAGTCCTCTTGGCGGGCCTGGCTACACCTTC. The encoded protein is CASSPLGGPGYTF. The chain has TRBV28 and TRBJ1-2, with D unclear. CDR1 MDHEN and CDR2 SYDVKM come from the germline V gene. The CDR3 contains 13 residues. V was clipped by 5 bases and J by 7 bases, with 14 bases between them.

This clone has just a few counts. The V and J genes are TRBV11-3 and TRBJ2-1; TRBD2 matches 14 bases. Germline V lookup: CDR1 SGHNT, CDR2 YENEEA. CDR3 length equals 16 residues. V lost 4 bases, J lost 6 bases, and 5 bases stayed unmatched. This CDR3 is CASSSPGLAGGNEQFF. The CDR3 nucleotides are TGTGCCAGCAGCTCGCCCGGACTAGCGGGAGGCAATGAGCAGTTCTTC.

A note on this clone: One end of the junction does not line up with germline, which may come from a read error. CDR3 amino acids: CASSLKDNGKLFF. CDR3 nucleotides: TGTGCCAGCAGCTTAAAGGACAATGGAAAACTGTTTTTT. The chain employs TRBV5-8 and TRBJ1-4; perhaps TRBD1 as D (5 bases). The CDR3 covers 13 residues. CDR1 is SGHTS and CDR2 is YDEGEE in the germline V gene.

This sequence joins TRBV3-1 (or the pseudogene TRBV3-2) and TRBJ1-2; D is ambiguous. V was shortened by 4 bases and J by 6 bases, with 12 bases between the two germline ends. Looked up from germline, CDR1 is LGHDT and CDR2 is YNNKEL (reference sequence). The CDR3 sequence is 13 residues long. The CDR3 nucleotides are TGTGCCAGCAGCCCGGAGCGGTGGGATGGCTACACCTTC. Translation gives CASSPERWDGYTF.